A single sample gave rise to the 5 T cell receptor beta chains below, sequenced in a study of blood T cell repertoires in COVID-19. Assay: immunoSEQ multiplex PCR; the TCRdb copy retains only in-frame clones and omits some. The sample includes around 440,000 clones, around 88% of them seen just once. Source material: peripheral blood. These receptors originate from a woman in her 50s with COVID-19, enrolled during active disease.

V is TRBV6-5 and J is TRBJ2-3; D not certain. The CDR3 consists of 16 residues. From germline, CDR1 is MNHEY and CDR2 SVGAGI. V was shortened by 3 bases and J by 0 bases, with 13 bases between the two germline ends. The chain's CDR3 is CASSYFRQTSTDTQYF. CDR3 bases: TGTGCCAGCAGTTATTTCAGGCAGACAAGCACAGATACGCAGTATTTT.

This clone was counted between two and nine times. The chain employs TRBV19 and TRBJ2-3; a weak D match, TRBD2 (5 bases). V was clipped by 8 bases and J by 0 bases, with 15 bases between them. Germline V gene data show CDR1 as LNHDA and CDR2 as SQIVND (reference sequence). The CDR3 consists of 15 residues. The CDR3 loop is CASLSGSTSTDTQYF. CDR3 DNA sequence: TGTGCCAGTCTGAGTGGGAGTACTAGCACAGATACGCAGTATTTT.

V and J are TRBV6-8 and TRBJ1-1; the match to TRBD1 covers 7 bases. V dropped 8 bases and J dropped 3; count of bases not matched to a gene: 12. The CDR3 totals 15 residues. The V gene's germline CDR1 is MNHGY and CDR2 SAAAGT. The CDR3 DNA sequence: TGTGCCAGCGGTCAACAGGGGATGACTTACACTGAAGCTTTCTTT. Its protein is CASGQQGMTYTEAFF.

The V and J genes are TRBV11-1 and TRBJ1-1, with D perhaps matching TRBD1 (5 bases). Trimming took off 5 bases at V and 1 base at J, with 17 bases between the two ends. The CDR3 is 16 residues long. CDR1 and CDR2 from the germline V gene are SGHAT and FQDESV (reference sequence). The CDR3 here is CASSTKAGGGNTEAFF. The DNA for the CDR3 is TGTGCCAGCAGCACAAAGGCCGGGGGTGGGAACACTGAAGCTTTCTTT.

The CDR3 loop reads CASSTAGTGNQPQHF. CDR3 nucleotide sequence: TGTGCCAGTAGTACCGCCGGGACAGGGAATCAGCCCCAGCATTTT. The chain recombines TRBV19 with TRBJ1-5, with 9 bases fitting TRBD1. Germline values: CDR1 LNHDA, CDR2 SQIVND (reference sequence). The CDR3 runs 15 residues. V dropped 4 bases and J dropped 4; count of bases not matched to a gene: 5.